This passage covers 29 T cell receptor beta chains from one sample sequenced in a study of blood T cell repertoires in COVID-19. Sequenced by immunoSEQ multiplex PCR; TCRdb stores in-frame clones only, minus some. This sample has roughly 90,000 clones, with roughly 80% found just once. The material sequenced was peripheral blood. These receptors were obtained from a woman aged 80 or older with active or convalescent COVID-19.

The V and J genes are TRBV11-2 and TRBJ2-7; 13 bases fit TRBD2. Trimming at V came to 5 bases and at J to 6 bases, leaving 4 bases not matched to a gene. In germline, CDR1 is SGHAT, CDR2 FQNNGV. The CDR3 length is 14 residues. CDR3 region: CASSRLAGGREQYF. For the CDR3, the DNA is TGTGCCAGCAGCCGACTAGCGGGAGGTCGCGAGCAGTACTTC.

The chain links TRBV27 to TRBJ2-1; a weak D match, TRBD1 (7 bases). CDR3 size: 15 residues. Trimming left V 5 bases short and J 5 bases short, with 16 bases between. Per the germline V gene, CDR1 is MNHEY and CDR2 is SMNVEV (reference sequence). In DNA, the CDR3 is TGTGCCAGCAGTCTAGCGACAGGGCTCAACAATGAGCAGTTCTTC. Its protein is CASSLATGLNNEQFF.

The J gene is TRBJ1-1, the V gene TRBV25-1; possibly TRBD1 for D (5 bases). Trimming stripped 1 base from V and 5 bases from J, with 8 bases between. The CDR3 consists of 13 residues. Germline assignment: CDR1 MGHDK and CDR2 SYGVNS. The CDR3 here is CASSEWGGTEAFF. CDR3 DNA: TGTGCCAGCAGTGAATGGGGGGGAACTGAAGCTTTCTTT.

This clone is a singleton in its sample. The J gene is TRBJ1-1, the V gene TRBV7-2; unclear D gene. Trimming left V 7 bases short and J 7 bases short, with 19 bases between. The length of the CDR3 is 14 residues. Germline V gives CDR1 SGHTA, CDR2 FQGNSA. CDR3 residues: CASTRNIGDVEAFF. In DNA, the CDR3 is TGTGCCAGCACCCGCAATATCGGGGATGTTGAAGCTTTCTTT. Looking up the rest from reference TRBV7-2 and TRBJ1-1 gives the full variable domain: GAGVSQSPSNKVTEKGKDVELRCDPISGHTALYWYRQSLGQGLEFLIYFQGNSAPDKSGLPSDRFSAERTGGSVSTLTIQRTQQEDSAVYLCASTRNIGDVEAFFGQGTRLTVV.

V gene TRBV20-1 combines with J gene TRBJ2-1, with no clear D. Germline CDR1 is DFQATT and CDR2 is SNEGSKA (reference sequence). Trimming removed 3 bases from V and 6 bases from J, with 6 bases in between. The CDR3 spans 11 residues. The CDR3 loop is CSASSRNEQFF. The CDR3 region has the DNA TGCAGTGCTAGTAGCCGCAATGAGCAGTTCTTC.

The chain uses TRBV2 and TRBJ2-2; D ambiguous. Trimming stripped 6 bases from V and 2 bases from J, with 10 bases between. The CDR3 has 14 amino acids. Germline CDR1 SNHLY, CDR2 FYNNEI. DNA for the CDR3: TGTGCCAGCAGAGACTCAGTTAACACCGGGGAGCTGTTTTTT. It specifies CASRDSVNTGELFF.

The V gene is TRBV19, the J gene TRBJ1-3; D unresolved. Trimming removed 6 bases from V and 3 bases from J, with 9 bases in between. The germline V gene encodes CDR1 LNHDA and CDR2 SQIVND (reference sequence). This CDR3 is built from 13 residues. CDR3 DNA: TGTGCCAGTAGCCAGATTGTTGGAAACACCATATATTTT. It yields the protein CASSQIVGNTIYF. Using reference TRBV19 and TRBJ1-3 for the parts outside the CDR3, the full variable domain is DGGITQSPKYLFRKEGQNVTLSCEQNLNHDAMYWYRQDPGQGLRLIYYSQIVNDFQKGDIAEGYSVSREKKESFPLTVTSAQKNPTAFYLCASSQIVGNTIYFGEGSWLTVV.

This clone was counted a few times. The chain combines TRBV6-2 or TRBV6-3 with TRBJ1-5, with D maybe TRBD1 (6 bases). This CDR3 contains 13 residues. Germline CDR1 MNHEY, CDR2 SVGEGT. V was trimmed by 4 bases and J by 5 bases, leaving 9 bases between them. CDR3 nucleotide sequence: TGTGCCAGCAGTTGGACAGATGATCAGCCCCAGCATTTT. It translates to CASSWTDDQPQHF.

This CDR3 reads CASSPTGTGRDQPQHF. DNA for the CDR3: TGTGCCAGCAGTCCAACCGGGACAGGGAGGGATCAGCCCCAGCATTTT. This chain connects TRBV6-6 to TRBJ1-5; 9 bases line up with TRBD1. The length of the CDR3 is 16 residues. The V and J ends lost 5 bases and 5 bases, in that order; junction bases with no gene match: 10. Germline loops: CDR1 MNHNY, CDR2 SVGAGI (reference sequence).

This chain connects TRBV7-2 to TRBJ2-5; possible D gene TRBD2, 6 bases. The CDR3 totals 15 residues. The V end lost 1 base, the J end lost 1 base, and 10 bases lay between the germline ends. Germline lookup yields CDR1 SGHTA and CDR2 FQGNSA. The CDR3 DNA reads as TGTGCCAGCAGCTTAGTCGGGGGACCCCAAGAGACCCAGTACTTC. This encodes CASSLVGGPQETQYF.

Only a few counts were recorded for this clone. The chain recombines TRBV4-3 with TRBJ1-2; D might be TRBD1 (6 bases). Trimming left V 4 bases short and J 7 bases short, with 25 bases between. Germline V gene sequence: CDR1 LGHNA, CDR2 YSLEER. The CDR3 runs 17 residues. CDR3 DNA: TGCGCCAGCAGCCCCAGACACGGGGGGCTTTTGAGTACTGGCTACACCTTC. Translation: CASSPRHGGLLSTGYTF.

This chain links TRBV5-1 with TRBJ2-7; D possibly corresponds to TRBD1 (5 bases). The germline gives CDR1 SGHRS, CDR2 YFSETQ. Trimming pared 5 bases from V and 3 bases from J, leaving 18 bases between. The CDR3 has 15 residues. The CDR3 nucleotides read TGCGCCAGCAGTCCCGGTCTCGGACAACTCTACGAGCAGTACTTC. It yields the protein CASSPGLGQLYEQYF.

This clone was seen only once. The chain uses TRBV19 and TRBJ2-1; 7 nucleotides align to TRBD2. V was pared by 5 bases and J by 1 base, with 5 bases of the junction left unmatched. The CDR3 runs to 15 residues. The V gene's germline CDR1 is LNHDA and CDR2 SQIVND (reference sequence). Written as DNA, the CDR3 is TGTGCCAGTAGTCGGCGGGAGCCGTCCTACAATGAGCAGTTCTTC. Its translation: CASSRREPSYNEQFF.

A note on this clone: An end of the junction differs from the germline gene, which may be a read error. The chain joins TRBV7-7 to TRBJ2-6, with TRBD1 identical over 7 bases. The CDR3 runs to 17 residues. CDR1 and CDR2 (germline): SSHAT, FNYEAQ (reference sequence). CDR3 loop: CASSFGTATSGANVLTF. CDR3 nucleotides: TGTGCTAGCAGCTTCGGGACAGCGACCTCTGGGGCCAACGTCCTGACTTTC.

The CDR3 DNA sequence: TGTGCCAGCAGTCCATCTAAACAGGGAACGTCGTACTTC. Its protein product is CASSPSKQGTSYF. This rearrangement joins TRBV6-5 to TRBJ2-7, with D maybe TRBD1 (6 bases). CDR1 and CDR2 (germline): MNHEY, SVGAGI. The CDR3 covers 13 residues. Trimming left V 5 bases short and J 12 bases short, with 20 bases between.

V is TRBV27 and J is TRBJ1-4; the D is unclear. Germline V lookup: CDR1 MNHEY, CDR2 SMNVEV (reference sequence). The CDR3 contains 12 residues. Trimming removed 3 bases at V and 8 bases at J, with 7 bases between. The CDR3 reads CASSFAGEKLFF. Here the CDR3 DNA reads TGTGCCAGCAGTTTCGCCGGGGAAAAACTGTTTTTT.

J is TRBJ2-1 and V is TRBV5-4, with D perhaps TRBD1 (6 bases). The V gene's germline CDR1 is SGHNT and CDR2 YYREEE (reference sequence). This CDR3 contains 16 residues. V was clipped by 4 bases and J by 1 base, with 15 bases between them. The CDR3 is CASSRGGTGSYNEQFF. DNA of the CDR3: TGTGCCAGCAGCCGAGGGGGAACAGGGTCCTACAATGAGCAGTTCTTC.

The chain employs TRBV27 and TRBJ2-2; TRBD1 matches 7 bases. Germline CDR1 reads MNHEY; CDR2 reads SMNVEV (reference sequence). V lost 6 bases and J lost 0; bases outside the gene matches: 7. The CDR3 contains 16 residues. The CDR3 spells CASSPRTGANTGELFF. The CDR3 DNA sequence: TGTGCCAGCAGCCCCCGGACAGGCGCGAACACCGGGGAGCTGTTTTTT.

This rearrangement joins TRBV7-9 to TRBJ2-5, with TRBD2 matching 9 bases. There are 16 residues in the CDR3. Germline CDR1 SEHNR, CDR2 FQNEAQ (reference sequence). The ends lost 0 bases at V and 4 bases at J; junction bases unmatched: 6. CDR3 amino acids: CASSLASAGGRETQYF. The CDR3 DNA follows: TGTGCCAGCAGCTTAGCGTCAGCGGGGGGCCGAGAGACCCAGTACTTC.

The genes are TRBV6-5 and TRBJ1-4, with 9 bases fitting TRBD1. Trimming at V came to 0 bases and at J to 5 bases, leaving 4 bases not matched to a gene. Germline V CDR1 and CDR2: MNHEY, SVGAGI. There are 16 residues in the CDR3. This chain's CDR3 is CASSYSGTGLNEKLFF. The CDR3 region has the DNA TGTGCCAGCAGTTACTCAGGGACAGGGTTGAATGAAAAACTGTTTTTT.

The chain recombines TRBV9 with TRBJ2-5, with 9 bases matching TRBD1. The V gene's germline CDR1 is SGDLS and CDR2 YYNGEE. The ends lost 3 bases at V and 2 bases at J; junction bases unmatched: 2. CDR3 length: 14 residues. CDR3 DNA sequence: TGTGCCAGCAGCGACGACAGGGGGCAAGAGACCCAGTACTTC. Translating it yields CASSDDRGQETQYF.

This clone was recorded at least ten times. The chain is built from TRBV11-2 and TRBJ2-7, with D tentatively TRBD1 (5 bases). The CDR3 runs to 15 residues. V was shortened by 1 base and J by 0 bases, with 10 bases between the two germline ends. From germline, CDR1 is SGHAT and CDR2 FQNNGV. The CDR3 DNA reads as TGTGCCAGCAGCTTAGTCGGACAACCCTCCTACGAGCAGTACTTC. Its protein product is CASSLVGQPSYEQYF.

The chain employs TRBV5-4 and TRBJ1-1; D is undetermined. V lost 4 bases, J lost 7 bases, and 14 bases lay in between. Per the germline V gene, CDR1 is SGHNT and CDR2 is YYREEE (reference sequence). CDR3 length: 13 amino acids. The chain's CDR3 is CASSQPAGVEAFF. The CDR3 nucleotides read TGTGCCAGCAGCCAACCCGCCGGGGTTGAAGCTTTCTTT. The full variable domain, its missing parts supplied by reference TRBV5-4 and TRBJ1-1, is ETGVTQSPTHLIKTRGQQVTLRCSSQSGHNTVSWYQQALGQGPQFIFQYYREEENGRGNFPPRFSGLQFPNYSSELNVNALELDDSALYLCASSQPAGVEAFFGQGTRLTVV.

The DNA of the CDR3 is TGTGCCATCAGCACGGACAGGTGGGAGACCCAGTACTTC. Its translation is CAISTDRWETQYF. This chain links TRBV10-3 with TRBJ2-5; 7 bases fit TRBD1. Germline assignment: CDR1 ENHRY and CDR2 SYGVKD. The CDR3 extends over 13 amino acids. The J segment lost 5 bases and the V segment lost 6 bases, leaving 6 bases of the junction unmatched.

The chain recombines TRBV7-2 with TRBJ2-7; the D gene is possibly TRBD2 (6 bases). The CDR3 is 13 residues long. Germline CDR1 is SGHTA and CDR2 is FQGNSA. Trimming cost V 7 bases and J 0 bases, with 10 bases left between them. The CDR3 spells CASKRDFSYEQYF. CDR3 DNA: TGTGCCAGCAAACGGGACTTCTCCTACGAGCAGTACTTC.

The sample holds a few counts of this clone. This chain connects TRBV4-3 to TRBJ1-3, with a weak D call TRBD1 (5 bases). In germline, CDR1 is LGHNA, CDR2 YSLEER. Trimming stripped 3 bases from V and 4 bases from J, with 16 bases between. The CDR3 sequence is 16 residues long. The CDR3 DNA sequence: TGCGCCAGCAGCCAGACCCCCGAAGGACACGGAAACACCATATATTTT. Protein sequence: CASSQTPEGHGNTIYF.

V gene TRBV15 combines with J gene TRBJ2-7; 10 bases fit TRBD1. The junction had 8 bases not matched to a gene; V was cut back by 3 bases and J by 3 bases. Germline V lookup: CDR1 LNHNV, CDR2 YYDKDF (reference sequence). CDR3 length: 16 amino acids. The CDR3 region has the DNA TGTGCCACCAGCAGTCTTTTTGGGACAGGGGTCTACGAGCAGTACTTC. This gives the protein CATSSLFGTGVYEQYF.

This clone was seen more than once but under ten times. The V call is TRBV4-1, the J call TRBJ1-4; D may be TRBD1 (5 bases). Germline values: CDR1 MGHRA, CDR2 YSYEKL. Trimming removed 1 base at V and 7 bases at J, with 13 bases between. The CDR3 is 15 amino acids. Here the CDR3 DNA reads TGCGCCAGCAGCCAAGTCCTCTCGGGGGGTGAAAAACTGTTTTTT. It yields the protein CASSQVLSGGEKLFF.

This clone was counted a few times. The gene calls are TRBV5-6 and TRBJ1-6; D uncertain. CDR3 length: 15 residues. Trimming left V 5 bases short and J 10 bases short, with 19 bases between. Germline V gene lookup returns CDR1 SGHDT and CDR2 YYEEEE. The CDR3 sequence is CASSIRLRLGSPLHF. The CDR3 DNA reads TGTGCCAGCAGTATTCGACTCCGTCTCGGGTCACCCCTCCACTTT.